This T cell receptor beta chain was recorded in a study of T cells in Graves' hyperthyroidism and ophthalmopathy. The study, taken as a whole, reports: Stable hyperthyroidism and ophthalmopathy were separated using 13 V-J signatures.

Germline V gene sequence: CDR1 MNHEY, CDR2 SMNVEV (reference sequence). V gave up 7 bases and J gave up 4 bases, with 26 bases separating them. The CDR3 runs to 17 residues. This clonotype occurred many times. Its antigen is unknown. PBMCs were obtained from about 10 ml fresh peripheral blood. From RNA transcripts, TCR beta CDR3 regions were amplified. Researchers ran a first-round RT-PCR on the TCR CDR3 using the HTBI primer set. TCRdb re-derived calls from the multiplex PCR reads in MiXCR, one entry per CDR3 protein. The sample comprises some 250,000 distinct CDR3 sequences, about 15% of which are singletons, and about an eighth rests with the top ten.

The receptor comes from a woman aged 40-49 years with Graves' hyperthyroidism that later progressed to Graves' ophthalmopathy. Sequenced sample: blood. The genes are TRBV27 and TRBJ2-7, with D possibly being TRBD1 or TRBD2 (6 bases each). The chain's CDR3 is CASNKGGKSGLAYEQYF. The CDR3 region has the DNA TGTGCCAGCAATAAGGGGGGAAAATCCGGGCTCGCTTACGAGCAGTACTTC.